A single T cell receptor (beta chain) is shown here with its context. Its cognate antigen is unknown. The sample belongs to a study of T-cell reconstitution after alpha-beta-depleted transplantation in children. General observations from the study: Some patients' high day-60 TCRbeta diversity was traced to surviving recipient T cells and thymic progenitors. At the one-year point after transplant, T-cell counts and TCRbeta diversity were found to come mostly from T cells that had been newly produced. Two months or so post-transplant, alpha-beta T cells reportedly derived from several hundred expanded graft clones.

V shed 3 bases and J shed 7 bases, with 17 bases lying between them. Per the germline V gene, CDR1 is SGHDT and CDR2 is YYEEEE. The length of the CDR3 is 15 residues. A library of TCRbeta sequences, prepared with unique molecular identifiers, was generated. TCRdb processed the PCR reads anew with MiXCR; each CDR3 protein has one entry. The data contain a few hundred thousand distinct CDR3 sequences, around 27% of them seen just once; the ten biggest clones take up under 45%. The V call is TRBV5-6, the J call TRBJ2-1, with D possibly called TRBD1 or TRBD2 (5 bases each). The clonotype originates from a boy under three years old with Wiskott-Aldrich syndrome, due to receive a stem cell transplant. The sequencing used PBMCs, collected before TCRalphabeta/CD19-depleted stem cell transplant. The CDR3 protein is CASSSRDAWRNEQFF. CDR3 in DNA: TGTGCCAGCAGCTCCCGGGACGCCTGGAGGAATGAGCAGTTCTTC.